These 13 T cell receptor beta chains originate from one sample sequenced in a study of blood T cell repertoires in COVID-19. TCRdb's table, derived via immunoSEQ multiplex PCR, lists solely in-frame clones and lacks some. The sample carries roughly 350,000 clones, around 90% recorded once. The source material was peripheral blood. The receptors here all came from a woman younger than 30 who had recovered from COVID-19.

The V call is TRBV29-1, the J call TRBJ2-2; TRBD2 agrees at 14 bases. Looked up from germline, CDR1 is SQVTM and CDR2 is ANQGSEA. V was clipped by 7 bases and J by 5 bases; unmatched bases: 3. The CDR3 covers 14 residues. As DNA, the CDR3 is TGCAGCGCTCGGACTAGCGGGAGGACCGGGGAGCTGTTTTTT. Translating gives CSARTSGRTGELFF.

The chain recombines TRBV11-2 with TRBJ2-5; 8 bases are a match to TRBD2. Unmatched junction bases numbered 7, after V lost 2 bases and J lost 5 bases. Germline V CDR1 and CDR2: SGHAT, FQNNGV. This CDR3 comprises 15 residues. The CDR3 sequence is CASSLRTSLSETQYF. CDR3 DNA sequence: TGTGCCAGCAGCTTACGGACTAGCTTATCGGAGACCCAGTACTTC.

The rearrangement uses TRBV9 and TRBJ2-2; maybe TRBD1 (6 bases). The V end lost 4 bases, the J end lost 4 bases, and 11 bases lay between the germline ends. This CDR3 has 14 amino acids. Germline-derived CDR1 and CDR2 are SGDLS and YYNGEE. Here the CDR3 DNA reads TGTGCCAGCAGCCAGGGGTGGGGCACCGGGGAGCTGTTTTTT. It codes for CASSQGWGTGELFF. The variable domain in full, completed from reference TRBV9 and TRBJ2-2, reads DSGVTQTPKHLITATGQRVTLRCSPRSGDLSVYWYQQSLDQGLQFLIQYYNGEERAKGNILERFSAQQFPDLHSELNLSSLELGDSALYFCASSQGWGTGELFFGEGSRLTVL.

The CDR3 bases are TGTGCCAGTCGTATTAATTCACCCCTCCACTTT. It is translated as CASRINSPLHF. The V gene is TRBV2, the J gene TRBJ1-6; D uncertain. Looked up from germline, CDR1 is SNHLY and CDR2 is FYNNEI. Trimming took 9 bases from V and 6 from J, leaving 6 bases between them. The CDR3 is made up of 11 amino acids. The full variable domain, rest sourced from reference TRBV2 and TRBJ1-6, is EPEVTQTPSHQVTQMGQEVILRCVPISNHLYFYWYRQILGQKVEFLVSFYNNEISEKSEIFDDQFSVERPDGSNFTLKIRSTKLEDSAMYFCASRINSPLHFGNGTRLTVT.

The V call is TRBV7-9, the J call TRBJ1-2; perhaps TRBD1 as D (5 bases). Germline-derived CDR1 and CDR2 are SEHNR and FQNEAQ (reference sequence). This CDR3 contains 16 residues. V dropped 3 bases and J dropped 0 bases, with 14 bases sitting between them. DNA for the CDR3: TGTGCCAGCAGCTTTGCAGGGATACAGTCTAACTATGGCTACACCTTC. Amino acid sequence: CASSFAGIQSNYGYTF.

This clone was counted once. This chain connects TRBV5-1 to TRBJ2-3; 10 nucleotides align to TRBD2. From germline, CDR1 is SGHRS and CDR2 YFSETQ. CDR3 length: 15 residues. V gave up 0 bases and J gave up 4 bases; unmatched junction bases: 2. CDR3 loop: CASSLASGRSDTQYF. Written as DNA, the CDR3 is TGCGCCAGCAGCTTGGCTAGCGGGAGATCAGATACGCAGTATTTT.

The chain has TRBV10-3 and TRBJ2-3, with no clear D. This CDR3 spans 15 amino acids. Between the trimmed V and J ends, which lost 10 bases and 3 bases, there was a span of 20 bases. The germline CDR1 and CDR2 sequences are ENHRY and SYGVKD. CDR3 nucleotide sequence: TGTGCCACCCGGAAAGGAAGAAGCGATACAGATACGCAGTATTTT. Its protein product is CATRKGRSDTDTQYF.

CDR3 bases: TGTGCCAGCAGTAGAGGACTAGCGGGGGCCTACGAGCAGTACGTC. Encoded protein: CASSRGLAGAYEQYV. The V and J genes are TRBV6-2 or TRBV6-3 and TRBJ2-7, with 13 positions matching TRBD2. The CDR3 is made up of 15 amino acids. CDR1 is MNHEY, CDR2 SVGEGT, per germline. V lost 5 bases to trimming and J lost 2 bases; unmatched junction nucleotides: 3.

The chain carries TRBV7-7 and TRBJ2-1; a possible D gene is TRBD2 (5 bases). The CDR3 has 14 amino acids. The germline V gene has CDR1 SSHAT and CDR2 FNYEAQ (reference sequence). Trimming left V 5 bases short and J 7 bases short, with 15 bases between. In DNA, the CDR3 is TGTGCCAGCAGCCCCGTTCGGGGTCAGAATGAGCAGTTCTTC. Translation: CASSPVRGQNEQFF.

The chain employs TRBV19 and TRBJ1-6; 7 bases are a match to TRBD1. The V segment lost 4 bases and the J segment 4 bases; nucleotides outside the gene matches: 7. The CDR3 runs 16 residues. Germline CDR1 reads LNHDA; CDR2 reads SQIVND (reference sequence). CDR3 sequence: CASSTIRDSYNSPLHF. DNA of the CDR3: TGTGCCAGTAGTACTATACGGGACAGTTATAATTCACCCCTCCACTTT.

The chain links TRBV29-1 to TRBJ1-1; 7 positions agree with TRBD1. Looked up from germline, CDR1 is SQVTM and CDR2 is ANQGSEA. There are 11 residues in the CDR3. The ends lost 6 bases at V and 7 bases at J; junction bases unmatched: 5. As DNA, the CDR3 is TGCAGCGTGGGGGACAGCAGTGAAGCTTTCTTT. This sequence encodes CSVGDSSEAFF.

This clone was counted only a few times. This sequence joins TRBV27 and TRBJ2-5, with 9 bases fitting TRBD2. Germline assignment: CDR1 MNHEY and CDR2 SMNVEV (reference sequence). V lost 2 bases to trimming and J lost 5 bases; unmatched junction nucleotides: 6. The length of the CDR3 is 15 residues. The CDR3 loop reads CASSLGGRAFETQYF. In DNA form, the CDR3 reads TGTGCCAGCAGTTTAGGCGGGAGGGCCTTTGAGACCCAGTACTTC.

V gene TRBV18 combines with J gene TRBJ2-3; D unclear. This CDR3 comprises 13 residues. The V gene's germline CDR1 is KGHSH and CDR2 LQKENI. Trimming cost V 4 bases and J 2 bases, with 7 bases left between them. CDR3 sequence reads: CASSHDTTDTQYF. As DNA, the CDR3 is TGTGCCAGCTCACACGACACCACAGATACGCAGTATTTT.